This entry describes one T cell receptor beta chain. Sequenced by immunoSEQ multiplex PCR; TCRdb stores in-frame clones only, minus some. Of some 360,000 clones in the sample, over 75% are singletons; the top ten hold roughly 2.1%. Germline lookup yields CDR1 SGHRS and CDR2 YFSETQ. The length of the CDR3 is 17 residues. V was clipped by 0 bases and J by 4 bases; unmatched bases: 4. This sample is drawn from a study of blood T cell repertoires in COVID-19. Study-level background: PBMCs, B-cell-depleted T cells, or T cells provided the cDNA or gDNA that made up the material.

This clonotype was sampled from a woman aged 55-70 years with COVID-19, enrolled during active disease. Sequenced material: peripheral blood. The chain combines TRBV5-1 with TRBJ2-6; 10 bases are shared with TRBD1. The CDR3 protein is CASSLGQGARGANVLTF. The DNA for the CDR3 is TGCGCCAGCAGCTTGGGACAGGGGGCGCGGGGGGCCAACGTCCTGACTTTC.